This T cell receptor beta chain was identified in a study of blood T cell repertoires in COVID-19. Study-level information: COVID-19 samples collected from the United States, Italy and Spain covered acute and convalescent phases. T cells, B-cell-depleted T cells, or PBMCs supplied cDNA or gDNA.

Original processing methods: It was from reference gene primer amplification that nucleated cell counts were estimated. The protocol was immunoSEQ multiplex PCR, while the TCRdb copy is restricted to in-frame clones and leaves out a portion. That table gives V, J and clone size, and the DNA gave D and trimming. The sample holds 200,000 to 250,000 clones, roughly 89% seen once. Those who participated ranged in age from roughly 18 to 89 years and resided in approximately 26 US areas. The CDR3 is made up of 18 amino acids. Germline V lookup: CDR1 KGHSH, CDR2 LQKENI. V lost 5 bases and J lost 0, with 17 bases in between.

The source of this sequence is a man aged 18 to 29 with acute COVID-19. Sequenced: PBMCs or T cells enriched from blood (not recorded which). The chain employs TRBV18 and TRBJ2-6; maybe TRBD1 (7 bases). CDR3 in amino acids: CASSSTGDRLSGANVLTF. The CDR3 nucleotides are TGTGCCAGCTCATCAACGGGGGACAGACTCTCTGGGGCCAACGTCCTGACTTTC.